This entry concerns a single TCR beta chain. V shed 4 bases and J 3 bases; nucleotides not matched to a gene: 6. Germline loops: CDR1 MDHEN, CDR2 SYDVKM. The CDR3 runs to 14 residues. This sample was taken from a study of cytomegalovirus exposure and HLA in healthy donors. The data were produced by immunoSEQ multiplex PCR, yet TCRdb's version contains in-frame clones alone and is incomplete. The sample carries roughly 150,000 clones, less than 90% recorded once. The V and J genes are TRBV28 and TRBJ2-7, with 7 positions matching TRBD1. Sequenced material: PBMCs. The receptor comes from a woman aged 18-29 years in good health and CMV-seropositive. CDR3 protein: CASSSTGRFYEQYF. In nucleotides, the CDR3 is TGTGCCAGCAGTTCGACAGGGCGGTTCTACGAGCAGTACTTC.